The 4 T cell receptor beta chains presented below share a single source sample, sequenced in a study of monozygotic twins with inflammatory bowel disease. TCRdb re-called the 5' RACE reads; one entry per CDR3 protein, DNA not given. This repertoire includes approximately 390,000 distinct CDR3 sequences. The sample comprised blood. The origin of the receptors is a human donor with ulcerative colitis or Crohn's disease, or a healthy co-twin of an affected twin (not recorded which).

J is TRBJ2-7 and V is TRBV15. The germline V gene encodes CDR1 LNHNV and CDR2 YYDKDF (reference sequence). There are 14 residues in the CDR3. The CDR3 sequence is CATSLDSSSYEQYF.

This chain uses TRBV11-1 with TRBJ2-7; TCRdb proposes TRBD1, but this gene call is untestable without DNA. This CDR3 region has 14 residues. Germline V gene sequence: CDR1 SGHAT, CDR2 FQDESV (reference sequence). The CDR3: CASSLVPSPGEQYF.

The gene calls are TRBV11-2 and TRBJ1-2; TCRdb picks TRBD1, but there is no DNA to check that call. The germline V gene encodes CDR1 SGHAT and CDR2 FQNNGV. CDR3 length: 17 residues. The CDR3 here is CASRLLRDRGSNYGYTF.

This rearrangement joins TRBV20-1 to TRBJ2-3. Looked up from germline, CDR1 is DFQATT and CDR2 is SNEGSKA (reference sequence). The CDR3 has 11 amino acids. The CDR3 sequence is CSATRTDTQYF.